This T cell receptor beta chain was observed in a study of blood T cell repertoires in COVID-19 (dated by TCRdb to between 2020 and 2021). For context, the study as a whole: The collaborator samples originated in the United States, Italy and Spain and spanned the acute and convalescent phases of COVID-19. The prospective study material was composed of cDNA or gDNA derived from T cells, B-cell-depleted T cells, or PBMCs. The dataset comprised deeply sampled blood TCRbeta repertoires from subjects exposed to, actively infected with, or recovered from COVID-19. The repertoires were made available in a free public database intended to serve as a resource for research on the immune response to SARS-CoV-2. The samples were drawn from two sources: the first 160 participants of the ongoing ImmuneRACE study, and 1,254 subjects contributed by 6 global collaborators. Sample metadata almost always included a de-identified subject ID, COVID-19 status, age in years and sex. Where available, HLA class I and class II types were obtained from metadata supplied by the sample provider rather than from assay-based typing. What the work shows at the level of the full study, not this receptor alone: Clinical and demographic metadata were provided uncurated, with the amount varying by source and participant.

One collaborating source in Seattle enrolled patients while the patients were actively infected and followed the patients over time throughout the course of disease. Collaborating institutions collected whole blood in K2EDTA tubes following their own protocols. For TCRbeta analysis, collaborator samples were shipped as frozen whole blood, as isolated PBMCs, or as DNA extracted from either sample type. Its CDR3 holds 14 amino acids, cysteine through phenylalanine. Only the CDR3 DNA is retained, 42 bases long and in frame from the first base. Here V drops 6 bases and J drops 0 bases, and the junction holds 2 bases not matched to any gene. As encoded in the germline V gene, CDR1 is SNHLY while CDR2 is FYNNEI. The immunoSEQ Assay, a bias-controlled multiplex PCR, was used to amplify TCRbeta CDR3 regions from genomic DNA. As for the original processing: The number of nucleated cells in each sample was estimated from the amplification of reference gene primers within the assay. To quantify the absolute abundance of each unique TCRbeta CDR3 rearrangement, sequence reads were collapsed and filtered. Productive Simpson clonality was computed per sample as the square root of Simpson's diversity index over productive rearrangements. In its TCRdb copy, this immuneACCESS table keeps in-frame sequences only and misses some clones. Where compared with another copy, unresolved V genes explain less than half of these, and the others have no known cause. V and J calls and clone size are copied from that table; D and trimming were computed from the DNA. The sample table shows around 150,000 clones, and 65% to 90% are seen once. Of the sample, roughly 6.4% is held by the ten largest clones.

Details on this clone: Its antigen has not been determined. Base quality data are lacking; no much larger clone is found one base away.

The sequenced sample was peripheral blood. The chain employs TRBV2 and TRBJ2-3, and TRBD1 aligns with 8 junction nucleotides. This receptor was taken from a woman between 35 and 50 years old with COVID-19, enrolled during active disease. The DNA sequence follows: TGTGCCAGCAGGGACAGGGCTAGCACAGATACGCAGTATTTT. Translated, this is CASRDRASTDTQYF.